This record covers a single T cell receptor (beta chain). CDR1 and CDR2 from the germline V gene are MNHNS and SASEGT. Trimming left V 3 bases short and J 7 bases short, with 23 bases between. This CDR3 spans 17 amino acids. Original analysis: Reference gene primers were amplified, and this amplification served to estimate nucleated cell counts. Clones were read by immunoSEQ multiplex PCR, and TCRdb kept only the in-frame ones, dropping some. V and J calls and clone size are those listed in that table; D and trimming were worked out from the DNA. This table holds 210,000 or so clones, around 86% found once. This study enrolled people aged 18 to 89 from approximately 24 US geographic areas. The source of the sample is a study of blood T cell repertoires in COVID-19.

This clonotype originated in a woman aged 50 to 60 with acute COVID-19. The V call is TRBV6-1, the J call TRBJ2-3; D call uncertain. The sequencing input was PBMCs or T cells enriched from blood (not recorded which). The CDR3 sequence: CASSERIVVAATYTQYF. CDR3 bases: TGTGCCAGCAGTGAGAGGATTGTGGTCGCGGCCACGTATACGCAGTATTTT.